The sequence of this TCR beta chain was determined in a study of OX40 agonist ivuxolimab in advanced cancers. As for the study more broadly: Ivuxolimab, which targeted the costimulatory receptor OX40 (CD134), was an agonistic, fully human IgG2 monoclonal antibody. Patients were allowed to have had prior anti-PD-1, anti-PD-L1 or anti-CTLA-4 therapy, and less than 45% of the dose-escalation patients had previously received checkpoint inhibitors. Partial responses occurred in three dose-escalation patients: two with cutaneous melanoma and one with hepatocellular carcinoma. The paper reports the monotherapy dose-escalation portion (N = 52 patients) of the phase I ivuxolimab trial. The dose-escalation cohort was 80% to 90% male with a mean age of approximately 59 years, ranging from about 23 to 85. Intravenous ivuxolimab was administered to patients every 2 weeks at six dose levels: 0.01, 0.1, 0.3, 1.5, 3 and 10 mg/kg. The purpose of peripheral TCRbeta sequencing was to test whether ivuxolimab changed TCR sequence diversity and led to clonal T-cell expansion. Of the roughly 54 patients in dose escalation, 19 had hepatocellular carcinoma, about 15 had melanoma, 9 had renal cell carcinoma and 9 had head and neck cancer. Findings and caveats that apply to the study as a whole: In partial responders in the 0.1-3.0 mg/kg groups, normalized peripheral clonal expansion was found to be among the lowest, especially among CD8+ T cells. After ivuxolimab, more expanded clones were found on average in CD8+ T cells than in CD4+ T cells. Low levels of normalized T-cell clonal expansion were also seen in some patients who did not respond. At doses of 0.1 to 3.0 mg/kg, clonal expansion of both CD4+ and CD8+ T cells in blood was seen between baseline and week 6. Antigen specificity was not determined for the clonally expanded peripheral T cells.

The CDR3, cysteine through phenylalanine, is 12 amino acids long. Of all the DNA, just the CDR3 is kept, 36 bases in frame from base 1. Sequences LNHNV (CDR1) and YYDKDF (CDR2) are obtained from the germline V gene (reference sequence). The V end loses 6 bases and the J end loses 4 bases, and a stretch of 7 bases separates them. The trial excluded patients who had a history of autoimmune disease or were on systemic immunosuppression. Peripheral blood for TCR sequencing was collected from all dose cohorts at baseline, on cycle 4 day 1, and on cycle 7 day 1. Samples came from an open-label, multicenter, first-in-human phase I dose-escalation trial of ivuxolimab. Adults with locally advanced or metastatic head and neck squamous cell, hepatocellular, melanoma or renal cell carcinoma were enrolled in the trial. Before TCR sequencing, CD4+ and CD8+ T cells were separately sorted from peripheral blood. In regard to this clone: The antigen this receptor binds is unknown. Base-call qualities are not available, and no considerably larger clone is one nucleotide away.

For sequencing of the TCRbeta CDR3 region, genomic DNA was extracted from the sorted cells. The immunoSEQ Assay was used for sequencing of TCRbeta CDR3 regions. TCRdb took over this immuneACCESS table, retaining in-frame rearrangements with V and J assigned. Such tables are incomplete; in checked studies, under half of the missing clones stem from an unresolved V gene, and the remainder is unexplained. A total of 42,000 or so clones appear in this sample, 70% to 90% of them only once. Jointly, the top ten make up 20% to 25% of the sample. This sequence originates from an adult with an advanced solid tumor such as melanoma, head and neck, liver or kidney cancer. This specimen was CD4+ or CD8+ T cells sorted from blood, taken in a trial of the OX40 agonist ivuxolimab. The chain joins TRBV15 to TRBJ1-5; the D gene lacks a confident call. CDR3 protein: CATRDGNQPQHF. The DNA sequence is as follows: TGTGCCACCAGGGATGGGAATCAGCCCCAGCATTTT.